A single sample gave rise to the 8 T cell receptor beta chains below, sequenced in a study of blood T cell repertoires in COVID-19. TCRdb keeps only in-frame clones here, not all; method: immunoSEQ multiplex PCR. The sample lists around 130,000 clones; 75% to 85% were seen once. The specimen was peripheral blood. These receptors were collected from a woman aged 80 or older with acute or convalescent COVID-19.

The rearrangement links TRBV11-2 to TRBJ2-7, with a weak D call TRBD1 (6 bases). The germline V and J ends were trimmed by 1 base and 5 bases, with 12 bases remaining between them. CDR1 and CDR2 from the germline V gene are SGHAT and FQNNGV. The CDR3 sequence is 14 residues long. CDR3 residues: CASSLGGGTHEQYF. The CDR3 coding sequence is TGTGCCAGCAGCTTAGGAGGGGGTACCCACGAGCAGTACTTC.

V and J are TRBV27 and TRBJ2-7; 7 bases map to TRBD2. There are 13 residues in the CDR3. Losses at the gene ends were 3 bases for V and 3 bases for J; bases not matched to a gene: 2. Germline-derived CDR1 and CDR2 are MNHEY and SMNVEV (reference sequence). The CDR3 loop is CASSLGGYYEQYF. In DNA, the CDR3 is TGTGCCAGCAGTTTGGGGGGGTACTACGAGCAGTACTTC.

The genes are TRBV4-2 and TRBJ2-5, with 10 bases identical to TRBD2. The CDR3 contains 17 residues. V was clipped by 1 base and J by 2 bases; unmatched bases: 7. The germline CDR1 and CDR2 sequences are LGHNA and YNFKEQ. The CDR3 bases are TGTGCCAGCAGCCAAGCTGGGGTAGCGGGAGGTCAAGAGACCCAGTACTTC. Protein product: CASSQAGVAGGQETQYF.

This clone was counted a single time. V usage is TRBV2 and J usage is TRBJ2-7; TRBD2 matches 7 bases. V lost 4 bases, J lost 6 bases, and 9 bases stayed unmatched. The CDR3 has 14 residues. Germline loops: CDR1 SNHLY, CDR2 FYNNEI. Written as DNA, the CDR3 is TGTGCCAGCAGTGTCGGGGGGAATGTAGGCGAGCAGTACTTC. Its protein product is CASSVGGNVGEQYF.

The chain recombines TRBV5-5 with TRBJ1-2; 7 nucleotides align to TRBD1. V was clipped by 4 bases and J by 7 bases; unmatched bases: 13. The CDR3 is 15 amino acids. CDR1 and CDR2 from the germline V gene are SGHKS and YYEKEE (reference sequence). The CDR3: CASSLRQGVIFGYTF. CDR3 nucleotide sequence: TGTGCCAGCAGCCTACGACAGGGTGTAATATTTGGCTACACCTTC.

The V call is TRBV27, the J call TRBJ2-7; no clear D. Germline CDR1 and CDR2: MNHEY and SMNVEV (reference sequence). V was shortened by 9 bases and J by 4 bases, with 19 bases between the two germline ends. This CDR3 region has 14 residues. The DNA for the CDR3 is TGTGCCAGTTCCTTTAAGGTACCGACTTACGAGCAGTACTTC. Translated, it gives CASSFKVPTYEQYF.

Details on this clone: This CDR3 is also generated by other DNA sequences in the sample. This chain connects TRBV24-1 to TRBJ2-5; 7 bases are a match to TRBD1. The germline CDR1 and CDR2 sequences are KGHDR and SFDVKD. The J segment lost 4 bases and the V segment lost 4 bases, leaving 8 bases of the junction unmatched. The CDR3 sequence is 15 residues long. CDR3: CATSDPRGSGETQYF. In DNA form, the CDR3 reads TGTGCCACCAGTGACCCCAGGGGGTCCGGAGAGACCCAGTACTTC.

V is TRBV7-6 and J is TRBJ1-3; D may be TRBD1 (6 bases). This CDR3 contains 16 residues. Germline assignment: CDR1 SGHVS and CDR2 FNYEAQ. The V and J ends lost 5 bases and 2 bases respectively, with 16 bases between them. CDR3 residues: CASSAFEGDPGNTIYF. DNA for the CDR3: TGTGCCAGCAGCGCCTTTGAGGGGGATCCTGGAAACACCATATATTTT.